Included here is one T cell receptor (beta chain) sequence, with context. Profiled with immunoSEQ multiplex PCR; TCRdb holds only in-frame clones, not every one. The table has some 140,000 clones, about 79% seen once. This entry comes from a study of cytotoxic CD8 clonotypes in ibrutinib-treated CLL. The CDR3 length is 15 residues. Trimming removed 3 bases at V and 3 bases at J, with 12 bases between. Germline loops: CDR1 KGHSH, CDR2 LQKENI. The sample here was PBMCs, taken after 12 months of ibrutinib treatment. This chain joins TRBV18 and TRBJ2-1; D is unclear. This sequence originates from a human donor with chronic lymphocytic leukemia. The CDR3 region is CASSPRPTYYNEQFF. CDR3 DNA sequence: TGTGCCAGCTCACCTAGGCCTACCTACTACAATGAGCAGTTCTTC.